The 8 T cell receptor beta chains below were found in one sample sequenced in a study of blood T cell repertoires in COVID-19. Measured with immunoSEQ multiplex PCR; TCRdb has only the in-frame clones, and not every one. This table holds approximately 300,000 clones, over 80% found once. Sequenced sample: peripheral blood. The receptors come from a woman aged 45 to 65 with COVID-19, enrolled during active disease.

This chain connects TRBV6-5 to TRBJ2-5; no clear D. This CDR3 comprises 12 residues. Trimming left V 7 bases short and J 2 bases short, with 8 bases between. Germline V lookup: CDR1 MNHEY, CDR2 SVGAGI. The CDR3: CASNSFQETQYF. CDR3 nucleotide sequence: TGTGCCAGCAATTCTTTTCAAGAGACCCAGTACTTC.

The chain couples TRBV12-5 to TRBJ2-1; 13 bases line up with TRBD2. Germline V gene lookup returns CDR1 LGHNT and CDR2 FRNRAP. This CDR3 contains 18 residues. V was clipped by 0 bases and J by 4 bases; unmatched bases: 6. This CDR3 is CASGLVPTSGRTYNEQFF. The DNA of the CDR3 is TGTGCTAGTGGTTTGGTACCGACTAGCGGGAGGACATACAATGAGCAGTTCTTC.

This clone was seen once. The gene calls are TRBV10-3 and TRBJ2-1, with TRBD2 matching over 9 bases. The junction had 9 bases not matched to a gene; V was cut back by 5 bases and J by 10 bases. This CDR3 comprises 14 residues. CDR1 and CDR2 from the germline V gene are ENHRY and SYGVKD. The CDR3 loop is CAISPGLATDEQFF. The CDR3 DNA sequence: TGTGCCATCAGTCCGGGACTAGCCACGGACGAGCAGTTCTTC.

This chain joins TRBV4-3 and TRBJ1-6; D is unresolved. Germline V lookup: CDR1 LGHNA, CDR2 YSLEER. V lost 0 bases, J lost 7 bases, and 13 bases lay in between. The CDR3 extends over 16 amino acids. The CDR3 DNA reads TGCGCCAGCAGCCAAGATGCGGGCCAAAGAAATTCACCCCTCCACTTT. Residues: CASSQDAGQRNSPLHF.

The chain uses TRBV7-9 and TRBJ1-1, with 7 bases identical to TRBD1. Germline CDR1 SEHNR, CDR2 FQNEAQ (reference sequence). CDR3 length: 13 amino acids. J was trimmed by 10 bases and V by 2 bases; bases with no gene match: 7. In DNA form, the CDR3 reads TGTGCCAGCAGCTTATCCGACAGGGCGGCAGCTTTCTTT. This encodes CASSLSDRAAAFF.

The CDR3 spells CASSLDWDLGKLFF. The CDR3 region has the DNA TGTGCCAGCAGCTTAGACTGGGACTTGGGGAAACTGTTTTTT. J is TRBJ1-4 and V is TRBV7-9; TRBD1 might be the D (5 bases). CDR1 and CDR2 from the germline V gene are SEHNR and FQNEAQ (reference sequence). This CDR3 is 14 amino acids long. V dropped 1 base and J dropped 11 bases, with 14 bases sitting between them.

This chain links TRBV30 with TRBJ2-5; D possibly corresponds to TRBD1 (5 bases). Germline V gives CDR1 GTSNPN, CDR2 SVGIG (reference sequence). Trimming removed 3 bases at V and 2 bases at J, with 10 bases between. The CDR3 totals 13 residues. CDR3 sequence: CAWSGHTQETQYF. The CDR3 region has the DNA TGTGCCTGGAGCGGACATACACAAGAGACCCAGTACTTC.

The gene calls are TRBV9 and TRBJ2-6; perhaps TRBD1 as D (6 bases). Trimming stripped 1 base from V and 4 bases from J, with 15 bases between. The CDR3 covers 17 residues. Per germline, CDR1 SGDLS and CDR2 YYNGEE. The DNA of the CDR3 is TGTGCCAGCAGCGTACCGGTCACAGGGTACGGGGCCAACGTCCTGACTTTC. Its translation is CASSVPVTGYGANVLTF.